This record covers a single T cell receptor beta chain. Single viable CD3+CD4+CD8-CD45RO+ cells were sorted as the memory CD4+ T cells. Serum IgG to CMV pp150, pp28, p38 and p52 defined serostatus. These data are taken from a study of memory CD4+ T cells and cytomegalovirus serostatus. Across the study: Donors were healthy Belgian adults, under ten CMV seropositive and approximately 23 seronegative.

Clones were read by immunoSEQ multiplex PCR, and TCRdb kept only the in-frame ones, dropping some. The repertoire holds tens of thousands of clones, with roughly 80% as singletons. The CDR3 consists of 15 residues. Germline V gene sequence: CDR1 SGHNT, CDR2 YYREEE (reference sequence). Trimming took 5 bases from V and 1 from J, leaving 15 bases between them. The chain couples TRBV5-4 to TRBJ2-5; D may be TRBD2 (6 bases). Sequencing input: memory CD4+ T cells from blood. This clonotype was obtained from an adult in good health and CMV-seronegative. CDR3 sequence: CASSIRAGIQETQYF. The CDR3 coding sequence is TGTGCCAGCAGTATCCGGGCGGGAATCCAAGAGACCCAGTACTTC.